A single sample gave rise to the 24 T cell receptor beta chains below, sequenced in a study of Ad26.COV2.S vaccination and SARS-CoV-2 variants. TCRdb keeps only in-frame clones here, not all; method: immunoSEQ multiplex PCR. The table has approximately 340,000 clones, 92% seen once. The starting material was peripheral blood, obtained after recovery from COVID-19. The receptors were gathered from a human donor who had recovered from COVID-19.

V gene TRBV15 combines with J gene TRBJ2-1; the D call may be TRBD1 or TRBD2 (5 bases each). Trimming took 11 bases from V and 6 from J, leaving 17 bases between them. The germline gives CDR1 LNHNV, CDR2 YYDKDF (reference sequence). CDR3 size: 13 residues. The CDR3 reads CAAGGTGLNEQFF. CDR3 DNA sequence: TGTGCCGCCGGTGGGACCGGGCTCAATGAGCAGTTCTTC. The whole variable domain, remainder taken from reference TRBV15 and TRBJ2-1, is DAMVIQNPRYQVTQFGKPVTLSCSQTLNHNVMYWYQQKSSQAPKLLFHYYDKDFNNEADTPDNFQSRRPNTSFCFLDIRSPGLGDTAMYLCAAGGTGLNEQFFGPGTRLTVL.

V is TRBV9 and J is TRBJ1-2; D is unresolved. V lost 0 bases to trimming and J lost 5 bases, with 17 bases between them. This CDR3 is built from 16 residues. From germline, CDR1 is SGDLS and CDR2 YYNGEE. The chain's CDR3 is CASSVEGQVDRYGYTF. CDR3 bases: TGTGCCAGCAGCGTAGAAGGGCAGGTGGATCGGTATGGCTACACCTTC.

The chain has TRBV29-1 and TRBJ2-7, with D possibly being TRBD2 (6 bases). V gave up 8 bases and J gave up 4 bases, with 15 bases separating them. Germline V CDR1 and CDR2: SQVTM, ANQGSEA. The CDR3 has 12 amino acids. The CDR3 nucleotides read TGCAGCTTTCGGGGGTTTAGGTACGAGCAGTACTTC. This encodes CSFRGFRYEQYF.

The V gene is TRBV5-1, the J gene TRBJ1-6; perhaps TRBD1 as D (5 bases). The CDR3 sequence is 16 residues long. Germline V gene sequence: CDR1 SGHRS, CDR2 YFSETQ. V was pared by 3 bases and J by 5 bases, with 15 bases between. The CDR3 DNA reads as TGCGCCAGCAGCTCAGGGTTTGGGGGTAATAATTCACCCCTCCACTTT. Its protein product is CASSSGFGGNNSPLHF.

The J gene is TRBJ1-6, the V gene TRBV2; the D gene is possibly TRBD1 (6 bases). Germline assignment: CDR1 SNHLY and CDR2 FYNNEI. The V gene lost 10 bases and the J gene lost 9 bases, with 22 bases spanning the gap. The CDR3 runs 15 residues. The CDR3 is CAIPSGGSVGSPLHF. The CDR3 DNA sequence: TGTGCCATCCCCTCGGGGGGCTCGGTCGGTTCACCCCTCCACTTT.

J is TRBJ1-1 and V is TRBV5-1; 7 nucleotides line up with TRBD1. With 6 bases clipped from V and 4 bases from J, the junction kept 12 bases outside the gene matches. This CDR3 is built from 15 residues. The germline V gene encodes CDR1 SGHRS and CDR2 YFSETQ. The CDR3 sequence is CASNKLETGTTEAFF. In DNA, the CDR3 is TGCGCCAGCAACAAACTGGAGACAGGGACCACTGAAGCTTTCTTT.

The rearrangement joins TRBV5-8 to TRBJ2-3; D gene uncertain. This CDR3 region has 11 residues. V lost 3 bases and J lost 4, with 3 bases in between. Germline V lookup: CDR1 SGHTS, CDR2 YDEGEE. The CDR3 bases are TGTGCCAGCAGCTACCCAGATACGCAGTATTTT. It translates to CASSYPDTQYF. Variable domain in full (rest from reference TRBV5-8 and TRBJ2-3): EAGVTQSPTHLIKTRGQQATLRCSPISGHTSVYWYQQALGLGLQFLLWYDEGEERNRGNFPPRFSGRQFPNYSSELNVNALELEDSALYLCASSYPDTQYFGPGTRLTVL.

J is TRBJ2-2 and V is TRBV5-4; a weak D match, TRBD2 (7 bases). Deletions cut 0 bases from V and 3 bases from J, with 9 bases between. Looked up from germline, CDR1 is SGHNT and CDR2 is YYREEE (reference sequence). This CDR3 has 15 residues. CDR3 in DNA: TGTGCCAGCAGCTTGGCGGGGGGCCACACCGGGGAGCTGTTTTTT. It yields the protein CASSLAGGHTGELFF.

The chain combines TRBV6-5 with TRBJ1-6; D may be TRBD1 (5 bases). The length of the CDR3 is 15 residues. The germline gives CDR1 MNHEY, CDR2 SVGAGI. V was trimmed by 7 bases and J by 10 bases, leaving 20 bases between them. Here the CDR3 DNA reads TGTGCCAGCACCCCATATTATAGGGGTGGATCACCCCTCCACTTT. It specifies CASTPYYRGGSPLHF.

The V call is TRBV6-5, the J call TRBJ1-1; 11 bases fit TRBD1. With V trimmed by 6 bases and J by 13 bases, 4 bases remained unmatched. The germline V gene encodes CDR1 MNHEY and CDR2 SVGAGI. The CDR3 extends over 11 amino acids. The CDR3 DNA reads TGTGCCAGCAGGGAGGGACAGGGGGTTTTCTTT. Encoded protein: CASREGQGVFF.

The chain employs TRBV6-5 and TRBJ1-6, with a tentative D call TRBD1 (6 bases). Germline V gene data show CDR1 as MNHEY and CDR2 as SVGAGI. V dropped 2 bases and J dropped 6 bases, with 11 bases sitting between them. The CDR3 runs 15 residues. CDR3 protein: CASSYRQGINSPLHF. DNA for the CDR3: TGTGCCAGCAGTTACCGGCAGGGGATTAATTCACCCCTCCACTTT.

This clone was detected once. The CDR3 DNA reads as TGTGCCAGCAGTCCCGGGACAGCGCATACCTACGAGCAGTACTTC. Its protein product is CASSPGTAHTYEQYF. The rearrangement joins TRBV27 to TRBJ2-7; 7 nucleotides line up with TRBD1. V lost 5 bases, J lost 2 bases, and 9 bases stayed unmatched. Germline V lookup: CDR1 MNHEY, CDR2 SMNVEV (reference sequence). This CDR3 spans 15 amino acids.

The chain couples TRBV4-2 to TRBJ2-3; 9 bases line up with TRBD2. Germline V lookup: CDR1 LGHNA, CDR2 YNFKEQ. This CDR3 is built from 16 residues. V lost 7 bases and J lost 1; bases outside the gene matches: 9. The CDR3 DNA follows: TGTGCCAGCACCCTGGGACTAGCAGAAGGCACAGATACGCAGTATTTT. Translation: CASTLGLAEGTDTQYF.

The J gene is TRBJ1-3, the V gene TRBV7-6; 7 positions agree with TRBD1. J was trimmed by 0 bases and V by 1 base; bases with no gene match: 9. Germline lookup yields CDR1 SGHVS and CDR2 FNYEAQ. This CDR3 contains 18 residues. CDR3 coding DNA: TGTGCCAGCAGCTTAGAACCCCGACAGGGATCCTCTGGAAACACCATATATTTT. Translating it yields CASSLEPRQGSSGNTIYF.

The chain has TRBV5-4 and TRBJ2-7; D assignment may be TRBD1 or TRBD2 (5 bases each). Trimming left V 4 bases short and J 2 bases short, with 16 bases between. CDR1 and CDR2 from the germline V gene are SGHNT and YYREEE (reference sequence). The length of the CDR3 is 15 residues. CDR3 protein: CASSPQPRETYEQYF. CDR3 bases: TGTGCCAGCAGCCCCCAACCCAGGGAGACCTACGAGCAGTACTTC.

V gene TRBV4-1 combines with J gene TRBJ2-3, with 15 bases lining up with TRBD2. The trim removed 2 bases at V and 0 bases at J, leaving 6 bases unmatched. Per the germline V gene, CDR1 is MGHRA and CDR2 is YSYEKL. This CDR3 contains 19 residues. CDR3 loop: CASSQYPGLAGGSTDTQYF. DNA for the CDR3: TGCGCCAGCAGCCAATACCCGGGACTAGCGGGGGGTAGCACAGATACGCAGTATTTT.

The gene calls are TRBV12-5 and TRBJ2-2, with D possibly matching TRBD2 (6 bases). V was cut by 5 bases and J by 2 bases, with 12 bases left in between. The CDR3 extends over 15 amino acids. Germline V gene lookup returns CDR1 LGHNT and CDR2 FRNRAP. The CDR3 loop reads CASGVGTFNTGELFF. The CDR3, as DNA: TGTGCTAGTGGTGTCGGGACTTTTAACACCGGGGAGCTGTTTTTT.

The chain uses TRBV6-6 and TRBJ1-2; 11 bases map to TRBD1. The CDR3 loop spans 15 amino acids. Germline assignment: CDR1 MNHNY and CDR2 SVGAGI (reference sequence). V lost 5 bases, J lost 5 bases, and 7 bases stayed unmatched. The DNA for the CDR3 is TGTGCCAGCAGTGCCTGGGACAGGGGGAATTATGGCTACACCTTC. As protein: CASSAWDRGNYGYTF.

Worth noting for this clone: Other DNA sequences within the sample encode an identical CDR3. The chain links TRBV12-3 or TRBV12-4 to TRBJ2-7; the D is unclear. This CDR3 comprises 12 residues. Trimming took off 0 bases at V and 2 bases at J, with 2 bases between the two ends. CDR3 DNA: TGTGCCAGCAGTTTAGCAGCCTACGAGCAGTACTTC. Protein sequence: CASSLAAYEQYF.

The CDR3 DNA sequence: TGCGCCAGCAGCCTTAGGGGGTCAGATACGCAGTATTTT. Amino acids: CASSLRGSDTQYF. The chain uses TRBV10-1 and TRBJ2-3, with TRBD1 as a possible D gene (6 bases). Trimming removed 6 bases at V and 4 bases at J, with 11 bases between. Germline V gene lookup returns CDR1 WNHNN and CDR2 SYGVQD (reference sequence). CDR3 length equals 13 residues.

V usage is TRBV5-6 and J usage is TRBJ1-4; D remains ambiguous. The CDR3 is 12 amino acids. The germline V gene has CDR1 SGHDT and CDR2 YYEEEE. V was cut by 3 bases and J by 8 bases, with 8 bases left in between. CDR3 sequence reads: CASSSLSEKLFF. CDR3 bases: TGTGCCAGCAGCTCCCTCTCCGAAAAACTGTTTTTT.

The CDR3 DNA is TGTGCCACCAGCAGCCTCCGGGACCGCGATGGCTACACCTTC. As protein: CATSSLRDRDGYTF. V and J are TRBV15 and TRBJ1-2; TRBD1 might be the D (5 bases). The CDR3 is 14 residues long. V lost 3 bases and J 6 bases, leaving 14 bases between the germline ends. The germline V gene encodes CDR1 LNHNV and CDR2 YYDKDF (reference sequence).

This clone occurred a few times. V and J are TRBV6-5 and TRBJ2-7; 10 bases fit TRBD1. This CDR3 is built from 15 residues. CDR1 and CDR2 (germline): MNHEY, SVGAGI. Trimming took 6 bases from V and 6 from J; bases not matched to a gene: 11. The CDR3 is CASSRTGTGESEQYF. CDR3 in DNA: TGTGCCAGCAGCCGGACCGGGACAGGGGAGAGCGAGCAGTACTTC.

This chain links TRBV18 with TRBJ1-1, with D possibly matching TRBD1 (6 bases). The CDR3 has 14 residues. Germline V lookup: CDR1 KGHSH, CDR2 LQKENI. Trimming removed 2 bases from V and 7 bases from J, with 14 bases in between. CDR3 DNA: TGTGCCAGCTCACCAGCGGGGGCGGAAGGTGAAGCTTTCTTT. It specifies CASSPAGAEGEAFF.